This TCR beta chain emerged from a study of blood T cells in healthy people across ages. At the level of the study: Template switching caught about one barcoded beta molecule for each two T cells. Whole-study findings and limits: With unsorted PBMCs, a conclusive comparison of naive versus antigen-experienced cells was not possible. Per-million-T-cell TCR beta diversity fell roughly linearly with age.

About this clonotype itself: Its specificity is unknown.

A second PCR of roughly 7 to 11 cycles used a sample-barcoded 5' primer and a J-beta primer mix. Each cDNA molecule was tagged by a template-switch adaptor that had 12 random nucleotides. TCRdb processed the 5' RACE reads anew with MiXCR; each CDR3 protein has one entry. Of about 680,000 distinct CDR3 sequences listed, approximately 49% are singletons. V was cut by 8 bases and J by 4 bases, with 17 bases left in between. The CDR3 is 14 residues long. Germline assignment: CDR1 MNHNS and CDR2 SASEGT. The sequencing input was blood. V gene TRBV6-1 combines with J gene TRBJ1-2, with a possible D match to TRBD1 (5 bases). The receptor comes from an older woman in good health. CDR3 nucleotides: TGTGCCAGCGGGGACCCGGGCGAGGCCTATGGCTACACCTTC. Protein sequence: CASGDPGEAYGYTF.